This TCR beta chain originates from a study of CD8 T cells in Susac syndrome. The trim removed 2 bases at V and 4 bases at J, leaving 6 bases unmatched. The CDR3 sequence is 15 residues long. From germline, CDR1 is SGDLS and CDR2 YYNGEE. It was negative isolation that provided the CD8+ and CD4+ T cells, whereas TEMRA cells were enriched by FACS. cDNA came from approximately 0.5 to 1 ug RNA primed by random hexamers. Across 54 Vbeta and 13 Jbeta, TCR beta CDR3 was amplified with immunoSEQ multiplex PCR. From the immunoSEQ multiplex PCR reads, TCRdb called clonotypes with MiXCR, one entry per CDR3 protein. The table records more than 130,000 distinct CDR3 sequences, over 85% of them present only once.

This chain joins TRBV9 and TRBJ2-1; 7 nucleotides line up with TRBD2. Sequenced material: CD8+ T cells from PBMCs. The receptor was derived from a human donor in good health. CDR3 nucleotides: TGTGCCAGCAGCGTGGGCGGGAGTGCTTACAATGAGCAGTTCTTC. Encoded protein: CASSVGGSAYNEQFF. Full variable domain (outside the CDR3, taken from reference TRBV9 and TRBJ2-1): DSGVTQTPKHLITATGQRVTLRCSPRSGDLSVYWYQQSLDQGLQFLIQYYNGEERAKGNILERFSAQQFPDLHSELNLSSLELGDSALYFCASSVGGSAYNEQFFGPGTRLTVL.